Listed here is a single T cell receptor beta chain. These data originate in a study of blood T cells in healthy people across ages. The CDR3 extends over 14 amino acids. CDR1 and CDR2 (germline): SQVTM, ANQGSEA. Trimming removed 4 bases from V and 2 bases from J, with 11 bases in between. The authors ran a second PCR of about 6 to 11 cycles using a sample-barcoded 5' primer and a J-beta primer mix. In TCRdb, the 5' RACE reads were re-called with MiXCR into one record per CDR3 protein. The sample consists of 750,000 to 850,000 distinct CDR3 sequences, around a quarter of them appearing once. This same sample was also taken into another study, of T cells of mothers and their children.

J is TRBJ2-2 and V is TRBV29-1; the D is unclear. Input material: blood. The clonotype was recovered from a boy aged 10-17 years in good health. This CDR3 reads CSVVGRPNTGELFF. In DNA, the CDR3 is TGCAGCGTTGTTGGGCGGCCAAACACCGGGGAGCTGTTTTTT.